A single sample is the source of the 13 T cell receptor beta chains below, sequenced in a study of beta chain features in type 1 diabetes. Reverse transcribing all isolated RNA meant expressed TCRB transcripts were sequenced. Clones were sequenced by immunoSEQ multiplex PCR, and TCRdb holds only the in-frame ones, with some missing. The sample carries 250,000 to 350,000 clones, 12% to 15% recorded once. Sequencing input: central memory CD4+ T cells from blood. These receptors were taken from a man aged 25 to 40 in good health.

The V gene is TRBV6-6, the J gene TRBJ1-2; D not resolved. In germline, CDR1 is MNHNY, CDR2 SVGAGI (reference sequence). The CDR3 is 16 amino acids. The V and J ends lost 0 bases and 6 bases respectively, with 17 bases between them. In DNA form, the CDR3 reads TGTGCCAGCAGTTACTCTACCCCGCGGACGGGCCATGGCTACACCTTC. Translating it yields CASSYSTPRTGHGYTF.

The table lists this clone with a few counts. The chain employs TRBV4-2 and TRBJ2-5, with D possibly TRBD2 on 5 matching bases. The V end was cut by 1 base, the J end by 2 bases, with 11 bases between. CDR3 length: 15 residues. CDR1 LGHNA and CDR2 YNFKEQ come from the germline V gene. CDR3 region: CASSQVPSGQETQYF. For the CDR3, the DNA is TGTGCCAGCAGCCAAGTCCCGAGCGGACAAGAGACCCAGTACTTC.

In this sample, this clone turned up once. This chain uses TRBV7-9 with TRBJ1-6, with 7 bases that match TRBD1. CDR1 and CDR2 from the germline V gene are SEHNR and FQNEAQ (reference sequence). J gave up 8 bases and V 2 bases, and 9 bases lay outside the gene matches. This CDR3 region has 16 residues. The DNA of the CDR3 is TGTGCCAGCAGCTTATGGGGCGGGGACAGATATTCACCCCTCCACTTT. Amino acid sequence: CASSLWGGDRYSPLHF.

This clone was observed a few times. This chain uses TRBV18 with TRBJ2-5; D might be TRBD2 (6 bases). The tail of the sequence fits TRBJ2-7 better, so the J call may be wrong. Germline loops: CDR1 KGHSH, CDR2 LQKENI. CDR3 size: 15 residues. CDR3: CASSPPGGRSYEQYF. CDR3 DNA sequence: TGTGCCAGCTCACCACCGGGGGGACGCTCCTACGAGCAGTACTTC.

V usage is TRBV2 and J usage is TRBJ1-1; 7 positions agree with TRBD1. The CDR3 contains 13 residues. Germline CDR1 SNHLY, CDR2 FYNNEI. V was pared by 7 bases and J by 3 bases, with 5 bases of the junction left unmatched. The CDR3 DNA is TGTGCCAGCAATAGGGGGCTGGACACTGAAGCTTTCTTT. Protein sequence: CASNRGLDTEAFF.

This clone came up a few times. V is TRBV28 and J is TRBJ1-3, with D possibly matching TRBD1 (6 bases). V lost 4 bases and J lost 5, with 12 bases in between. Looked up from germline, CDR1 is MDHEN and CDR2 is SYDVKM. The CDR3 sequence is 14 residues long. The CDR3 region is CASSSGGGRNTIYF. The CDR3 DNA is TGTGCCAGCAGTTCTGGAGGGGGGAGAAACACCATATATTTT. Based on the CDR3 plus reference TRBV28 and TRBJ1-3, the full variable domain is DVKVTQSSRYLVKRTGEKVFLECVQDMDHENMFWYRQDPGLGLRLIYFSYDVKMKEKGDIPEGYSVSREKKERFSLILESASTNQTSMYLCASSSGGGRNTIYFGEGSWLTVV.

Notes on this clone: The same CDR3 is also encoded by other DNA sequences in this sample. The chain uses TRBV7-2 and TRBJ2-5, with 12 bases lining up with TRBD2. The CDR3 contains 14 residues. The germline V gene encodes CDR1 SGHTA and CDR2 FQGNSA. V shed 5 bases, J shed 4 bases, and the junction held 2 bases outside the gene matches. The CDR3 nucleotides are TGTGCCAGCAGCCCGGGACTAGCGGGAGAGACCCAGTACTTC. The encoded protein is CASSPGLAGETQYF.

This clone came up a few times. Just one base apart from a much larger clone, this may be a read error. The CDR3 loop reads CASSFGSSYNSPLHF. The CDR3 region has the DNA TGTGCCAGCAGCTTCGGGAGCTCCTATAATTCACCCCTCCACTTT. The rearrangement links TRBV5-4 to TRBJ1-6; D remains ambiguous. Germline assignment: CDR1 SGHNT and CDR2 YYREEE (reference sequence). The CDR3 spans 15 residues. Deletions cut 2 bases from V and 0 bases from J, with 6 bases between. The full variable domain, in which reference TRBV5-4 and TRBJ1-6 provide the parts outside the CDR3, is ETGVTQSPTHLIKTRGQQVTLRCSSQSGHNTVSWYQQALGQGPQFIFQYYREEENGRGNFPPRFSGLQFPNYSSELNVNALELDDSALYLCASSFGSSYNSPLHFGNGTRLTVT.

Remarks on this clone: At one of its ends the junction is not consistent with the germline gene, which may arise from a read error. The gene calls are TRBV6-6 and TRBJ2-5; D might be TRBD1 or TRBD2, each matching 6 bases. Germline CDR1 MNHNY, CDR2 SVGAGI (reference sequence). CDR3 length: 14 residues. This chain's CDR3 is CAISPGGSEETQYF. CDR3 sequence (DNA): TGTGCCATCAGTCCCGGGGGCTCGGAGGAGACCCAGTACTTC.

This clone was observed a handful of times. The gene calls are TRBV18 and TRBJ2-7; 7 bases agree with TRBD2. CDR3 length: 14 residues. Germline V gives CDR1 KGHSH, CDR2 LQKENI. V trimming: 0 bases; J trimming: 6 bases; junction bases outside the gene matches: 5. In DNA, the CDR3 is TGTGCCAGCTCACCACCGGGAGGGTTTTTCGAGCAGTACTTC. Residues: CASSPPGGFFEQYF.

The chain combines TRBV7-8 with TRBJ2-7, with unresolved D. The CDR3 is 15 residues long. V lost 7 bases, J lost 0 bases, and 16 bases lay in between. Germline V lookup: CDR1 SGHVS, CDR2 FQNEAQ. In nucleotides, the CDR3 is TGTGCCAGCATCCCCGGAACTCCACTCTCCTACGAGCAGTACTTC. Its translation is CASIPGTPLSYEQYF.

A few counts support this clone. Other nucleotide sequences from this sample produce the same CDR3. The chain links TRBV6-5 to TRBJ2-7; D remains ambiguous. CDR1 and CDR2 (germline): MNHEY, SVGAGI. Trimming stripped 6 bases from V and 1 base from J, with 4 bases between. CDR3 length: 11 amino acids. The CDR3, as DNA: TGTGCCAGCAGAGATTCCTACGAGCAGTACTTC. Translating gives CASRDSYEQYF.

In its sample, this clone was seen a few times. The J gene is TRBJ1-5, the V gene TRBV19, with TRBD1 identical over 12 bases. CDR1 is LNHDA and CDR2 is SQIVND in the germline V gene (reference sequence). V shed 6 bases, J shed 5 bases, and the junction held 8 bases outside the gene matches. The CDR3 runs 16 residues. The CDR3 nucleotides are TGTGCCAGTAGCCGAAGCCGGGACAGGGGGCATCAGCCCCAGCATTTT. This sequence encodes CASSRSRDRGHQPQHF.